The rows below give T cell receptor beta chains drawn from one sample of a study of naive and memory T cell subsets. TCRdb ran MiXCR on the UMI-ligation and nested PCR reads and lists one entry per CDR3 protein. In the table there are more than 30,000 distinct CDR3 sequences, approximately 6.7% of which are singletons. Sequenced material: skin, taken from a tuberculin skin test site. The receptor source for this set is an adult in good health. CDR3s include the opening cysteine and the closing phenylalanine or tryptophan. A D gene is named only where the DNA matches it firmly.

CDR3: CASSLVRGTGELFF
D: -
V: TRBV11-2
length: 14

CDR3: CASSLAENEQFF
D: -
V: TRBV7-8
length: 12

CDR3: CASSSGDRDGYTF
D: TRBD1
V: TRBV7-9
length: 13

CDR3: CASSFPAPGTPNPNTEAFF
D: -
V: TRBV7-9
length: 19

CDR3: CASSLRGTDTQYF
D: -
V: TRBV12-3/TRBV12-4
length: 13

CDR3: CASTIQGDSAGNTIYF
D: TRBD1
V: TRBV7-9
length: 16

CDR3: CASAWGTGGNQPQHF
D: -
V: TRBV12-3/TRBV12-4
length: 15

CDR3: CASSQQGGGARGGKNIQYF
D: TRBD2
V: TRBV6-6
length: 19

CDR3: CASSIDARGYTF
D: -
V: TRBV7-9
length: 12

CDR3: CASSSFRGSEQYF
D: -
V: TRBV5-8
length: 13

CDR3: CASSLVHYEQYF
D: -
V: TRBV13
length: 12

CDR3: CASSVQGIPGTGELFF
D: -
V: TRBV2
length: 16

CDR3: CASSLARGSGANVLTF
D: -
V: TRBV5-1
length: 16

CDR3: CASSFGNEQFF
D: -
V: TRBV7-9
length: 11

CDR3: CASSLGDRGRRGELFF
D: TRBD1
V: TRBV5-4
length: 16

CDR3: CASSLSGTGGGLYGYTF
D: TRBD1
V: TRBV27
length: 17

CDR3: CASSDLVWEKLFF
D: -
V: TRBV2
length: 13

CDR3: CSAKRPDYSMNTEAFF
D: -
V: TRBV20-1
length: 16

CDR3: CASSDRNSGANVLTF
D: -
V: TRBV6-1
length: 15

CDR3: CASSQVVTIAGGMQAGETQYF
D: TRBD2
V: TRBV4-2
length: 21

CDR3: CASSYSGRNYEQYF
D: -
V: TRBV6-5
length: 14

CDR3: CASSPNRDRYTGELFF
D: TRBD1
V: TRBV11-3
length: 16

CDR3: CASSYLGGQGYGYTF
D: TRBD1
V: TRBV6-5
length: 15

CDR3: CASETAPSYEQYF
D: -
V: TRBV6-6
length: 13

CDR3: CASSRAGPLHF
D: -
V: TRBV12-3/TRBV12-4
length: 11

CDR3: CASSRPRTSGGASYNEQFF
D: TRBD2
V: TRBV7-2
length: 19

CDR3: CASSPGSHETQYF
D: -
V: TRBV18
length: 13